The 27 T cell receptor beta chains reported below all come from one sample, sequenced in a study of CD8+CD57+ T cells in acquired aplastic anemia. Researchers used genomic DNA as the template to profile TCR beta VDJ and CDR3. TCRdb reprocessed the reads with MiXCR, giving one entry per CDR3 protein. The data show around 400,000 distinct CDR3 sequences, 55% to 70% seen once. Sequenced input: sorted CD4+, CD8+, or CD8+CD57+ T cells (not recorded which) from PBMCs. The receptors here all came from a human donor in good health, serving as a control.

This clonotype has ten or more counts. The gene calls are TRBV7-8 and TRBJ2-2; TRBD1 matches 11 bases. Trimming removed 1 base from V and 1 base from J; junction bases left unmatched: 17. There are 22 residues in the CDR3. Germline V lookup: CDR1 SGHVS, CDR2 FQNEAQ. For the CDR3, the DNA is TGTGCCAGCAGCTTAGTGTTGGGAGCCGGGACAGGGGGATATGAGAACACCGGGGAGCTGTTTTTT. Translation: CASSLVLGAGTGGYENTGELFF.

The chain combines TRBV10-3 with TRBJ1-2; D is perhaps TRBD1 (6 bases). V dropped 7 bases and J dropped 7 bases, with 13 bases sitting between them. The CDR3 sequence is 12 residues long. Germline V CDR1 and CDR2: ENHRY, SYGVKD. The CDR3 region has the DNA TGTGCCATCAAAGGGGCAGGGGCTGGCTACACCTTC. Translating it yields CAIKGAGAGYTF.

This clonotype is a singleton in its sample. V is TRBV7-9 and J is TRBJ1-2; weak D call: TRBD1 (5 bases). V was clipped by 1 base and J by 4 bases, with 10 bases between them. The CDR3 loop spans 14 amino acids. Germline CDR1 is SEHNR and CDR2 is FQNEAQ (reference sequence). CDR3 coding DNA: TGTGCCAGCAGCTTAGAACGGGGGACCTATGGCTACACCTTC. It codes for CASSLERGTYGYTF. Complete variable domain (other parts from reference TRBV7-9 and TRBJ1-2): DTGVSQNPRHKITKRGQNVTFRCDPISEHNRLYWYRQTLGQGPEFLTYFQNEAQLEKSRLLSDRFSAERPKGSFSTLEIQRTEQGDSAMYLCASSLERGTYGYTFGSGTRLTVV.

V usage is TRBV12-3 or TRBV12-4 and J usage is TRBJ2-3; the D is unclear. Trimming removed 10 bases from V and 2 bases from J, with 10 bases in between. The CDR3 runs 12 residues. CDR3 loop: CAMERVTDTQYF. DNA for the CDR3: TGTGCCATGGAAAGGGTCACAGATACGCAGTATTTT.

On this clonotype itself: One end of the junction fails to match germline, which may point to a read error. The genes are TRBV7-8 and TRBJ2-1; no clear D gene. This CDR3 spans 15 amino acids. Germline CDR1 reads SGHVS; CDR2 reads FQNEAQ. For the CDR3, the DNA is TGTGCCAGCAGCAGGACCAGAGGTCCCAACAATCAGCACTTCTTC. Amino acids: CASSRTRGPNNQHFF.

This sequence joins TRBV10-3 and TRBJ2-7; TRBD1 matches 9 bases. V lost 6 bases, J lost 7 bases, and 13 bases stayed unmatched. Per the germline V gene, CDR1 is ENHRY and CDR2 is SYGVKD. The CDR3 has 15 residues. In DNA form, the CDR3 reads TGTGCCATCAGCCCCGGGACAGGGACCTGGAATGAGCAGTACTTC. Translating gives CAISPGTGTWNEQYF.

The CDR3, as DNA: TGTGCCAGCAGCGAATTTAACTATGGCTACACCTTC. Protein: CASSEFNYGYTF. This sequence joins TRBV7-8 and TRBJ1-2; D call uncertain. Trimming removed 5 bases at V and 1 base at J, with 5 bases between. Germline assignment: CDR1 SGHVS and CDR2 FQNEAQ. CDR3 size: 12 residues.

V and J are TRBV29-1 and TRBJ1-4; 11 bases map to TRBD1. Germline CDR1 and CDR2: SQVTM and ANQGSEA. Germline trimming cut 8 bases from V and 8 bases from J; bases unmatched to any gene: 7. This CDR3 has 13 residues. CDR3 sequence reads: CSLTGTGGEKLFF. DNA of the CDR3: TGCAGCTTAACGGGGACAGGGGGAGAAAAACTGTTTTTT.

This clonotype was observed at least ten times. The V gene is TRBV5-8, the J gene TRBJ2-5, with 7 nucleotides matching TRBD1. V shed 3 bases, J shed 2 bases, and the junction held 4 bases outside the gene matches. This CDR3 spans 14 amino acids. Germline CDR1 and CDR2: SGHTS and YDEGEE. The CDR3 loop reads CASSSRQGQETQYF. In DNA form, the CDR3 reads TGTGCCAGCAGCTCTAGACAGGGTCAAGAGACCCAGTACTTC.

On this clonotype: Here the CDR3 omits its conserved ending phenylalanine or tryptophan, so a read error is the likely source. The DNA is omitted, as the CDR3 cannot be located on it reliably, and the CDR3 follows TCRdb's listing. The chain links TRBV7-8 to TRBJ1-1. The CDR3 region is 13 residues in length, termini included. In germline, CDR1 is SGHVS, CDR2 FQNEAQ. CDR3 amino acids: CASSLGSGDTDTQ.

The V gene is TRBV9, the J gene TRBJ1-6, with D maybe TRBD1 (6 bases). The CDR3 is made up of 17 amino acids. Germline V gene data show CDR1 as SGDLS and CDR2 as YYNGEE. V was shortened by 2 bases and J by 12 bases, with 24 bases between the two germline ends. This chain's CDR3 is CASSVTPTRGNYGPLHF. CDR3 sequence (DNA): TGTGCCAGCAGCGTGACGCCGACAAGGGGGAACTATGGACCCCTCCACTTT.

This clonotype was found many times. The chain's CDR3 is CSARKGSGQGASNTGELFF. In DNA form, the CDR3 reads TGCAGTGCTAGAAAGGGTAGTGGGCAGGGGGCCTCGAACACCGGGGAGCTGTTTTTT. The chain is built from TRBV20-1 and TRBJ2-2; 8 nucleotides agree with TRBD1. V lost 2 bases and J lost 0; bases outside the gene matches: 14. The CDR3 is 19 residues long. Germline V gene data show CDR1 as DFQATT and CDR2 as SNEGSKA (reference sequence).

A word on this clonotype: Likely a read error: the CDR3 ends without its conserved phenylalanine or tryptophan. The DNA is omitted, as the CDR3 cannot be located on it reliably, and the CDR3 follows TCRdb's listing. This sequence joins TRBV19 and TRBJ2-7; the table assigns TRBD1, which was not confirmed against the DNA. The CDR3 is 10 amino acids long, termini counted. Germline-derived CDR1 and CDR2 are LNHDA and SQIVND (reference sequence). The CDR3 reads CASKRGDRDI.

Concerning this clonotype itself: The junction departs from germline at one end; a sequencing error may be responsible. Here the CDR3 DNA reads TGTGCCAGCACCCCCGGACTAGACGCTGACTATGGCTTC. Its protein is CASTPGLDADYGF. The gene calls are TRBV7-2 and TRBJ2-1; 7 bases match TRBD2. CDR3 length equals 13 residues. The germline V gene has CDR1 SGHTA and CDR2 FQGNSA.

This clonotype was detected many times. V usage is TRBV7-2 and J usage is TRBJ2-3; 9 bases line up with TRBD2. The CDR3 is 16 amino acids. V lost 1 base and J lost 8; bases outside the gene matches: 10. Germline V gives CDR1 SGHTA, CDR2 FQGNSA. CDR3 bases: TGTGCCAGCAGCTTAGTGTCAGCGGGGGGCCGAGGTACGCAGTATTTT. Translating gives CASSLVSAGGRGTQYF.

Of note for this clonotype: At one boundary the junction diverges from the germline segment, which might be a read error. The chain couples TRBV20-1 to TRBJ1-4; D ambiguous. The CDR3 extends over 13 amino acids. Per the germline V gene, CDR1 is DFQATT and CDR2 is SNEGSKA (reference sequence). Here the CDR3 DNA reads TGCGGTGGTACCCGGGGTTATAATGAAGAACTGTTTTTT. Its protein is CGGTRGYNEELFF.

On this clonotype itself: Germline is not matched at one junction end, which may reflect a read error. This rearrangement joins TRBV2 to TRBJ2-3, with D uncertain. This CDR3 is built from 14 residues. Germline loops: CDR1 SNHLY, CDR2 FYNNEI. The CDR3 nucleotides read TGTGCCAGCACTGCCTCCTTGAGCACAGATACGCTGTATTTT. It encodes CASTASLSTDTLYF.

The chain combines TRBV11-2 with TRBJ2-7, with D possibly being TRBD1 (5 bases). Per the germline V gene, CDR1 is SGHAT and CDR2 is FQNNGV. This CDR3 contains 15 residues. The V and J ends lost 5 bases and 2 bases respectively, with 16 bases between them. CDR3 amino acids: CASSRDRQKTYEQYF. The CDR3 nucleotides read TGTGCCAGCAGCCGTGACAGACAGAAGACCTACGAGCAGTACTTC.

In this sample, this clonotype turned up many times. CDR3 nucleotide sequence: TGTGCCAGCACTGATCTGTTGGGTTATGGCTACACCTTC. Its translation: CASTDLLGYGYTF. V is TRBV6-2 or TRBV6-3 and J is TRBJ1-2, with no clear D. CDR3 length equals 13 residues. V was clipped by 7 bases and J by 5 bases, with 14 bases between them. Looked up from germline, CDR1 is MNHEY and CDR2 is SVGEGT.

This clonotype was seen more than once but under ten times. The chain is built from TRBV30 and TRBJ1-4; D unclear. Germline V gene lookup returns CDR1 GTSNPN and CDR2 SVGIG (reference sequence). V was trimmed by 2 bases and J by 7 bases, leaving 26 bases between them. The CDR3 sequence is 18 residues long. The CDR3 sequence: CAWSHRHSGANYVEKLFF. The DNA of the CDR3 is TGTGCCTGGAGTCACCGACATTCAGGAGCCAACTATGTTGAAAAACTGTTTTTT.

This clonotype was counted ten times or more. For the CDR3, the DNA is TGCGCCAGCAGCCCCAACGTGGGGGGCCTCTATGGCTACACCTTC. It codes for CASSPNVGGLYGYTF. The V gene is TRBV4-3, the J gene TRBJ1-2; D possibly corresponds to TRBD1 (6 bases). The length of the CDR3 is 15 residues. Germline CDR1 LGHNA, CDR2 YSLEER. Trimming pared 4 bases from V and 4 bases from J, leaving 16 bases between.

This chain uses TRBV19 with TRBJ2-1, with 7 bases identical to TRBD1. J lost 2 bases, V lost 3 bases, and 4 bases had no gene match. The CDR3 sequence is 15 residues long. Germline-derived CDR1 and CDR2 are LNHDA and SQIVND (reference sequence). This chain's CDR3 is CASSIRGTAYNEQFF. CDR3 sequence (DNA): TGTGCCAGTAGTATTAGGGGGACAGCCTACAATGAGCAGTTCTTC.

The rearrangement links TRBV5-1 to TRBJ2-1, with unresolved D. CDR3 size: 15 residues. Germline V gene sequence: CDR1 SGHRS, CDR2 YFSETQ. V was cut by 4 bases and J by 6 bases, with 17 bases left in between. Here the CDR3 reads CASSILPGNINEQFF. The CDR3 bases are TGCGCCAGCAGCATACTACCGGGTAACATCAATGAGCAGTTCTTC.

The rearrangement links TRBV7-9 to TRBJ1-3, with a weak D call TRBD1 (5 bases). V gave up 5 bases and J gave up 8 bases, with 22 bases separating them. This CDR3 has 16 amino acids. The V gene's germline CDR1 is SEHNR and CDR2 FQNEAQ (reference sequence). The DNA of the CDR3 is TGTGCCAGCAGCCCCAGACGAGCGGGGGGGGGACACACCATATATTTT. Translated: CASSPRRAGGGHTIYF. Full variable domain (rest looked up from reference TRBV7-9 and TRBJ1-3): DTGVSQNPRHKITKRGQNVTFRCDPISEHNRLYWYRQTLGQGPEFLTYFQNEAQLEKSRLLSDRFSAERPKGSFSTLEIQRTEQGDSAMYLCASSPRRAGGGHTIYFGEGSWLTVV.

V gene TRBV5-1 combines with J gene TRBJ2-7; 7 bases are a match to TRBD1. There are 14 residues in the CDR3. Germline CDR1 is SGHRS and CDR2 is YFSETQ. Unmatched junction bases numbered 4, after V lost 1 base and J lost 3 bases. CDR3: CASSLSGQSYEQYV. Written as DNA, the CDR3 is TGCGCCAGCAGCTTGTCGGGACAGAGCTACGAGCAGTACGTC.

This clonotype came up many times. The chain recombines TRBV2 with TRBJ2-1; D remains ambiguous. Germline values: CDR1 SNHLY, CDR2 FYNNEI. V lost 1 base, J lost 8 bases, and 12 bases lay in between. The CDR3 is 14 amino acids. The CDR3 here is CASSEGFTVDEQFF. The CDR3 DNA is TGTGCCAGCAGTGAAGGTTTTACAGTCGATGAGCAGTTCTTC.

This chain joins TRBV9 and TRBJ1-1, with no clear D. Germline V gene lookup returns CDR1 SGDLS and CDR2 YYNGEE. The CDR3 extends over 14 amino acids. With 4 bases removed from V and 13 bases from J, the gap between germline ends came to 23 bases. The chain's CDR3 is CASSSAQNNKQFFF. As DNA, the CDR3 is TGTGCCAGCAGCTCGGCACAGAACAACAAGCAGTTTTTCTTT.